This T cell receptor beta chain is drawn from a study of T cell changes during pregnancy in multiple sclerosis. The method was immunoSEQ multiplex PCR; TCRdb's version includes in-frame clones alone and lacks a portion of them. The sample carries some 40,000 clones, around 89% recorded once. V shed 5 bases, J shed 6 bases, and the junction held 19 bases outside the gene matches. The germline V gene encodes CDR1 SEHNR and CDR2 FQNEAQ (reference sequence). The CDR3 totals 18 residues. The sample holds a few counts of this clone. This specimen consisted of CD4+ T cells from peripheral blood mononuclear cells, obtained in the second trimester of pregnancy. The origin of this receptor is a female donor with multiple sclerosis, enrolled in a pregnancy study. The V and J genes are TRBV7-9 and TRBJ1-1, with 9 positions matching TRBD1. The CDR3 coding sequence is TGTGCCAGCAGCCAGAACCGGGACAGGGTAAGGGTGGGGGCTGAAGCTTTCTTT. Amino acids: CASSQNRDRVRVGAEAFF.